This T cell receptor beta chain is drawn from a study of radiation and T cells in renal cell carcinoma. Per the germline V gene, CDR1 is SEHNR and CDR2 is FQNEAQ (reference sequence). V lost 4 bases and J lost 0; bases outside the gene matches: 13. The length of the CDR3 is 19 residues. Profiled with immunoSEQ multiplex PCR; TCRdb holds only in-frame clones, not every one. The sample shows 95,000 or so clones, roughly 90% of them seen only once. Time point meaning: baseline pretreatment blood. Described treatment: 15 Gy SBRT to primary tumor, nephrectomy 4 weeks later. This clonotype was sampled from a man aged 45 to 65 with renal cell carcinoma. Here the sequenced sample was blood, taken from a patient whose treatment included radiotherapy and nephrectomy. The chain has TRBV7-9 and TRBJ2-3, with 10 bases matching TRBD2. The chain's CDR3 is CASSSGASGGLPSTDTQYF. DNA for the CDR3: TGTGCCAGCAGCTCAGGGGCTAGCGGGGGCTTGCCTAGCACAGATACGCAGTATTTT.